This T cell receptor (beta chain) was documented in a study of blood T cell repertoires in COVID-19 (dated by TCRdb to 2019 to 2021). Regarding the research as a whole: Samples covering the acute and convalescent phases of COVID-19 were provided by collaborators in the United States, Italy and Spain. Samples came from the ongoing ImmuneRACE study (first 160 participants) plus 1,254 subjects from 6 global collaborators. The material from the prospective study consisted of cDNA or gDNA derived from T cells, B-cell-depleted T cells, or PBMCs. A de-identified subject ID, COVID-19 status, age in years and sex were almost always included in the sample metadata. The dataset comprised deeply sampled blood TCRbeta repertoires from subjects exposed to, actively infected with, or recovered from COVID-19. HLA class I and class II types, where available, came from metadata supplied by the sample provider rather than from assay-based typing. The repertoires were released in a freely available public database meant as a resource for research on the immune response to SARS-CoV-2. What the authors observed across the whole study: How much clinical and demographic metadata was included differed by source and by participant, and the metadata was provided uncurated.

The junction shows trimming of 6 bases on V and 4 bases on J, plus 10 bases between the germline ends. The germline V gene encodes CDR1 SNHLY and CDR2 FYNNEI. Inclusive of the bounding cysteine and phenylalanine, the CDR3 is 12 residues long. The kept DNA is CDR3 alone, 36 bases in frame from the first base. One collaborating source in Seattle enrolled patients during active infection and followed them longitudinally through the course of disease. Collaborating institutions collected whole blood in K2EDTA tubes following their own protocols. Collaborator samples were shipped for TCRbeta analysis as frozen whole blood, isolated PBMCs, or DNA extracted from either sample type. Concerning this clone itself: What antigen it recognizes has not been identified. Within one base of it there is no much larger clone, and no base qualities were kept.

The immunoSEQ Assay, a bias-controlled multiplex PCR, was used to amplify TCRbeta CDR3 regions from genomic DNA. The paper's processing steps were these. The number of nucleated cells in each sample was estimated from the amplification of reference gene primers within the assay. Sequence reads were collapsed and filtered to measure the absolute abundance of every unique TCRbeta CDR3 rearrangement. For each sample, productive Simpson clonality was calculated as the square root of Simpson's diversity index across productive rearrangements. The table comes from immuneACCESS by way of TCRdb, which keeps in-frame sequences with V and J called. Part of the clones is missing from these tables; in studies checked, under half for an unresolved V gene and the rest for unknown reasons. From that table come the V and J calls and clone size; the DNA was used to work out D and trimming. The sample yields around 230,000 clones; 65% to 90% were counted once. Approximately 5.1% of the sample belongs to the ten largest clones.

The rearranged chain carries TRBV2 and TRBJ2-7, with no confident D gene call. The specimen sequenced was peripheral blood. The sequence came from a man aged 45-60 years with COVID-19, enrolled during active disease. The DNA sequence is TGTGCCAGCAGCCCCCACGGGTACGAGCAGTACTTC. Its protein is CASSPHGYEQYF.